This T cell receptor beta chain was recovered during a study of Graves' ophthalmopathy and Graves' hyperthyroidism. Findings and limits, study-wide: In blood, most expanded thyroid clonotypes above 0.001 frequency were also detected. Cross-validated, the 13-signature model showed 87.88%/81.08% sensitivity/specificity, and 80%/75% in the test set.

V was clipped by 3 bases and J by 1 base, with 10 bases between them. Germline lookup yields CDR1 SNHLY and CDR2 FYNNEI. The CDR3 has 15 residues. In this cohort, patients with other autoimmune diseases, uncontrolled infections, pregnancy or lactation were excluded. This clonotype was detected ten times or more. Its matching antigen is unknown. The authors amplified TCR beta CDR3 regions, and they did so from RNA transcripts for repertoire sequencing. RT-PCR with HTBI primers came first, then second-round multiplex PCR. Each CDR3 protein gets one entry after TCRdb re-called the multiplex PCR reads with MiXCR. The sample includes 400,000 to 500,000 distinct CDR3 sequences, 20% to 25% of them seen just once.

This sequence originates from a woman aged 18-29 years with stable Graves' hyperthyroidism. The chain uses TRBV2 and TRBJ1-5; D is uncertain. The specimen was peripheral blood. The CDR3 loop is CASSETTTSNQPQHF. CDR3 in DNA: TGTGCCAGCAGTGAGACAACCACCAGCAATCAGCCCCAGCATTTT.